The clone carrying this TCR beta chain has a single count. Its specificity is unknown. This CDR3 has 13 residues. Germline-derived CDR1 and CDR2 are SGHVS and FQNEAQ. The V end lost 6 bases, the J end lost 2 bases, and 10 bases lay between the germline ends. The data were taken from a study of graft-versus-host responses after intestinal transplantation. Study information: Every one of the recipients received anti-thymocyte globulin induction and afterwards took tacrolimus and steroids for around 3 years. Points from the study as a whole: Peak circulating GvH clone levels were associated with early post-transplant HvG declines. Present in recipient marrow, GvH clones included some that appeared first in ileum or blood. Graft-donor T cell macrochimerism coincided with high graft-versus-host to host-versus-graft clonal ratios in allografts.

TCRdb keeps only in-frame clones here, not all; method: immunoSEQ multiplex PCR. The sample lists approximately 77,000 clones, approximately 91% occurring once. The TCR comes from a human donor who received an intestinal transplant. The sequencing here drew on unstimulated CD4+ T cells sorted from spleen or lymph node cells, taken before intestinal transplant. The chain carries TRBV7-8 and TRBJ2-5, with D possibly matching TRBD2 (5 bases). CDR3 protein: CASSWRGQETQYF. CDR3 nucleotide sequence: TGTGCCAGCAGTTGGAGAGGGCAAGAGACCCAGTACTTC. The full variable domain, its missing parts supplied by reference TRBV7-8 and TRBJ2-5, is GAGVSQSPRYKVAKRGQDVALRCDPISGHVSLFWYQQALGQGPEFLTYFQNEAQLDKSGLPSDRFFAERPEGSVSTLKIQRTQQEDSAVYLCASSWRGQETQYFGPGTRLLVL.